These T cell receptor beta chains were read from a single sample in a study of regulatory T cells in long-lasting Graves disease. From the multiplex PCR reads, TCRdb called clonotypes with MiXCR, one entry per CDR3 protein. The sample shows under 450,000 distinct CDR3 sequences, 23% of them seen only once. This material consisted of peripheral blood mononuclear cells (PBMCs), taken when the disease was refractory, from a patient treated with antithyroid drugs. The receptor set was obtained from a female donor with Graves disease. Each CDR3 is given without its conserved first and last residue. A D gene is named only where the DNA matches it firmly.

D: .
J: TRBJ1-1
V: TRBV6-1
CDR3: ASILHRNTEAF

D: .
J: TRBJ1-5
V: TRBV2
CDR3: ASRPTLGESNQPQH

D: .
J: TRBJ2-7
V: TRBV29-1
CDR3: SVWIVYEQY

D: .
J: TRBJ1-2
V: TRBV6-5
CDR3: ASSSSANLYGYT

D: .
J: TRBJ1-1
V: TRBV5-1
CDR3: ASSGAEFEAF

D: .
J: TRBJ2-5
V: TRBV5-1
CDR3: ASSRLRPNQETQY

D: .
J: TRBJ2-7
V: TRBV7-9
CDR3: ASSVTVGHYEQY

D: .
J: TRBJ1-1
V: TRBV5-6
CDR3: ASSLAPGIGEAF

D: .
J: TRBJ1-1
V: TRBV12-3/TRBV12-4
CDR3: ASSLGGWNTEAF

D: .
J: TRBJ2-3
V: TRBV5-1
CDR3: ASNAGGTDTQY

D: .
J: TRBJ2-6
V: TRBV19
CDR3: ASSDLRGSGANVLT

D: TRBD1
J: TRBJ1-6
V: TRBV6-1
CDR3: ASSEVTGLLNSPLH

D: .
J: TRBJ1-1
V: TRBV20-1
CDR3: SARGGVTNTEAF

D: .
J: TRBJ1-2
V: TRBV20-1
CDR3: SANRGQYGYT